This T cell receptor beta chain appears in the sequencing data of a study of cytotoxic CD8 clonotypes in ibrutinib-treated CLL. General observations from the study: The study found clonality rose at ibrutinib response, then fell toward baseline at progression.

The germline V and J ends were trimmed by 6 bases and 4 bases, with 15 bases remaining between them. The CDR3 is made up of 15 amino acids. Germline values: CDR1 MNHEY, CDR2 SVGAGI. Assay: immunoSEQ multiplex PCR; the TCRdb copy retains only in-frame clones and omits some. The sample lists tens of thousands of clones; approximately 68% were seen once. Worth noting for this clone: Its target is unknown.

Specimen: PBMCs, collected after 24 months of ibrutinib treatment. The V call is TRBV6-5, the J call TRBJ2-2; D is unclear. The receptor's source is a human donor with chronic lymphocytic leukemia. CDR3 loop: CASRDRAGLTGELFF. The CDR3 DNA sequence: TGTGCCAGCAGGGATCGGGCCGGGCTCACCGGGGAGCTGTTTTTT.